The 24 T cell receptor beta chains in this list originate from one sample, sequenced in a study of cytomegalovirus exposure and HLA in healthy donors (dated by TCRdb to about 2017). Receptor amplification or capture employed the immunoSEQ multiplex PCR assay. TCRdb took this table from immuneACCESS and kept in-frame rearrangements with V and J called. Such tables lack part of the clones; where checked against another copy, unresolved V genes explain under half of the gap, and the rest is unexplained. The sample includes about 310,000 clones, with approximately 91% observed a single time. The leading ten clones occupy roughly 0.88% of the sample. Sequencing was done on a sample of PBMCs. The receptor set was obtained from a man aged 25 to 40 in good health and CMV-seronegative.

The J gene is TRBJ1-2, the V gene TRBV19; D unresolved. Germline V gene lookup returns CDR1 LNHDA and CDR2 SQIVND (reference sequence). V lost 0 bases and J lost 2, with 10 bases in between. The CDR3 is made up of 15 amino acids. Written as DNA, the CDR3 is TGTGCCAGTAGTATAGACCCGGGTTTAAACTATGGCTACACCTTC. Residues: CASSIDPGLNYGYTF.

The chain couples TRBV10-3 to TRBJ1-5; TRBD1 matches at 7 bases. This CDR3 is built from 14 residues. Germline CDR1 is ENHRY and CDR2 is SYGVKD. The junction had 1 base not matched to a gene; V was cut back by 1 base and J by 4 bases. CDR3 bases: TGTGCCATCAGTGAGTTCAGGGGGAATCAGCCCCAGCATTTT. It translates to CAISEFRGNQPQHF.

The V and J genes are TRBV6-1 and TRBJ1-2, with D tentatively TRBD1 (6 bases). Looked up from germline, CDR1 is MNHNS and CDR2 is SASEGT. CDR3 length: 17 amino acids. V was pared by 1 base and J by 8 bases, with 23 bases between. The CDR3 protein is CASSEVNVAGDVYGYTF. The CDR3 nucleotides read TGTGCCAGCAGTGAAGTCAACGTTGCAGGGGACGTGTACGGCTACACCTTC.

The J gene is TRBJ2-3, the V gene TRBV11-2, with TRBD2 matching 11 bases. V gave up 3 bases and J gave up 4 bases; unmatched junction bases: 9. Germline lookup yields CDR1 SGHAT and CDR2 FQNNGV. CDR3 size: 17 residues. The CDR3 loop is CASSFPPLAGGSDTQYF. As DNA, the CDR3 is TGTGCCAGCAGCTTTCCCCCGCTAGCGGGGGGATCAGATACGCAGTATTTT.

The chain joins TRBV6-6 to TRBJ2-4; D gene ambiguous. Germline V gives CDR1 MNHNY, CDR2 SVGAGI (reference sequence). The CDR3 length is 15 residues. The V end lost 0 bases, the J end lost 8 bases, and 14 bases lay between the germline ends. The CDR3 reads CASSYSRPLGDIQYF. As DNA, the CDR3 is TGTGCCAGCAGTTACTCGCGCCCCTTAGGAGACATTCAGTACTTC.

V and J are TRBV30 and TRBJ1-1, with 7 positions matching TRBD1. CDR1 and CDR2 (germline): GTSNPN, SVGIG (reference sequence). Trimming took 2 bases from V and 5 from J; bases not matched to a gene: 5. The CDR3 contains 13 residues. CDR3 amino acids: CAWSRQGDTEAFF. CDR3 in DNA: TGTGCCTGGAGTCGGCAGGGGGATACTGAAGCTTTCTTT.

This clone was seen just once. This rearrangement joins TRBV15 to TRBJ2-5; 7 nucleotides match TRBD1. CDR1 and CDR2 (germline): LNHNV, YYDKDF (reference sequence). The CDR3 loop spans 16 amino acids. V shed 2 bases, J shed 1 base, and the junction held 7 bases outside the gene matches. CDR3 sequence: CATSRPDRELQETQYF. CDR3 sequence (DNA): TGTGCCACCAGCAGACCTGACAGGGAGCTCCAAGAGACCCAGTACTTC.

The genes are TRBV25-1 and TRBJ2-7; TRBD2 is a possible D gene (6 bases). Trimming pared 2 bases from V and 0 bases from J, leaving 8 bases between. The CDR3 extends over 14 amino acids. From germline, CDR1 is MGHDK and CDR2 SYGVNS. The CDR3 here is CASSEIGSSYEQYF. DNA for the CDR3: TGTGCCAGCAGTGAAATCGGGAGCTCCTACGAGCAGTACTTC.

This clone turned up a few times. The chain is built from TRBV30 and TRBJ1-6; 7 bases line up with TRBD1. The CDR3 runs 13 residues. Germline assignment: CDR1 GTSNPN and CDR2 SVGIG (reference sequence). V dropped 7 bases and J dropped 7; count of bases not matched to a gene: 7. The CDR3 reads CASKGQPNSPLHF. DNA of the CDR3: TGTGCCTCGAAGGGACAGCCCAATTCACCCCTCCACTTT.

In DNA, the CDR3 is TGTGCCAGCAGTTCGGGACTCCCAAACGGGGGCTATGGCTACACCTTC. Its protein product is CASSSGLPNGGYGYTF. This chain connects TRBV6-6 to TRBJ1-2, with D possibly being TRBD1 (5 bases). Deletions cut 4 bases from V and 4 bases from J, with 19 bases between. Germline values: CDR1 MNHNY, CDR2 SVGAGI (reference sequence). The CDR3 has 16 amino acids.

V and J are TRBV19 and TRBJ2-1, with D possibly being TRBD1 (8 bases). The ends were cut back, 2 bases at V and 6 bases at J, with 14 bases in the middle. The CDR3 contains 15 residues. Germline V gives CDR1 LNHDA, CDR2 SQIVND (reference sequence). DNA for the CDR3: TGTGCCAGTAGTATAATGTACAGGGGGGGCAATGAGCAGTTCTTC. This encodes CASSIMYRGGNEQFF.

The J gene is TRBJ1-5, the V gene TRBV7-2; 8 nucleotides line up with TRBD1. The germline V gene encodes CDR1 SGHTA and CDR2 FQGNSA. The V segment lost 2 bases and the J segment 1 base; nucleotides outside the gene matches: 1. The CDR3 extends over 15 amino acids. The CDR3 DNA reads TGTGCCAGCAGCTTACAGGGGGCCAGCAATCAGCCCCAGCATTTT. Translating gives CASSLQGASNQPQHF.

The rearrangement links TRBV5-6 to TRBJ1-2, with D perhaps matching TRBD1 (6 bases). Germline CDR1 and CDR2: SGHDT and YYEEEE. The ends were cut back, 2 bases at V and 2 bases at J, with 10 bases in the middle. The CDR3 is 14 amino acids. The CDR3 bases are TGTGCCAGCAGCTTTTGGGACAACAACTATGGCTACACCTTC. It translates to CASSFWDNNYGYTF.

The chain recombines TRBV7-9 with TRBJ1-4, with D unclear. The germline V gene has CDR1 SEHNR and CDR2 FQNEAQ (reference sequence). CDR3 length: 16 amino acids. Trimming removed 1 base at V and 0 bases at J, with 9 bases between. The CDR3 loop reads CASSLVSGATNEKLFF. The CDR3 bases are TGTGCCAGCAGCTTAGTCTCCGGGGCAACTAATGAAAAACTGTTTTTT.

This sequence joins TRBV5-1 and TRBJ2-2, with 10 nucleotides matching TRBD1. The V gene end was trimmed by 4 bases and the J gene end by 5 bases; junction bases not matched to a gene: 8. This CDR3 is built from 16 residues. CDR1 and CDR2 (germline): SGHRS, YFSETQ. The CDR3 bases are TGCGCCAGCAGCCAAGTACGACAGGGGGCGACCGGGGAGCTGTTTTTT. Translation gives CASSQVRQGATGELFF.

This clone was seen once. This rearrangement joins TRBV4-3 to TRBJ1-2; no firm D call. Germline assignment: CDR1 LGHNA and CDR2 YSLEER. This CDR3 has 15 amino acids. The germline V and J ends were trimmed by 0 bases and 0 bases, with 8 bases remaining between them. The CDR3 loop is CASSQDQAANYGYTF. The CDR3, as DNA: TGCGCCAGCAGCCAAGACCAGGCAGCTAACTATGGCTACACCTTC.

The rearrangement uses TRBV19 and TRBJ1-3, with a weak D call TRBD1 (5 bases). Germline CDR1 and CDR2: LNHDA and SQIVND (reference sequence). Trimming cost V 2 bases and J 1 base, with 12 bases left between them. This CDR3 has 16 residues. The CDR3 DNA follows: TGTGCCAGTAGTATACAGGGAGGGCTATCTGGAAACACCATATATTTT. Protein: CASSIQGGLSGNTIYF.

The CDR3 DNA sequence: TGCGCCAGCAGCTTGGAACAGTTTAACACTGAAGCTTTCTTT. Translated, it gives CASSLEQFNTEAFF. The chain has TRBV5-1 and TRBJ1-1; D uncertain. CDR1 is SGHRS, CDR2 YFSETQ, per germline. This CDR3 comprises 14 residues. Trimming pared 0 bases from V and 2 bases from J, leaving 8 bases between.

The chain has TRBV7-6 and TRBJ2-3; 13 nucleotides match TRBD2. Germline trimming cut 5 bases from V and 0 bases from J; bases unmatched to any gene: 5. The CDR3 length is 17 residues. Germline assignment: CDR1 SGHVS and CDR2 FNYEAQ. Here the CDR3 reads CASSARLAGGSTDTQYF. The CDR3, as DNA: TGTGCCAGCAGCGCCCGACTAGCGGGGGGTAGCACAGATACGCAGTATTTT.

V gene TRBV12-5 combines with J gene TRBJ2-5, with 10 bases that match TRBD2. The CDR3 is 15 amino acids. The V segment lost 6 bases and the J segment 5 bases; nucleotides outside the gene matches: 9. Germline CDR1 and CDR2: LGHNT and FRNRAP. CDR3 bases: TGTGCTAGTGGCCCAAGCGGGGGGGCGGTTGAGACCCAGTACTTC. Its protein is CASGPSGGAVETQYF.

This clone was observed a single time. Written as DNA, the CDR3 is TGTGCCAGCAGTCCTGACAGGGGAAACACCATATATTTT. Its translation: CASSPDRGNTIYF. The chain has TRBV7-6 and TRBJ1-3, with a weak D call TRBD1 (6 bases). The CDR3 totals 13 residues. Germline V gene data show CDR1 as SGHVS and CDR2 as FNYEAQ. Trimming left V 6 bases short and J 4 bases short, with 10 bases between.

This clone was observed once. This chain links TRBV5-4 with TRBJ2-2; D is undetermined. The V gene's germline CDR1 is SGHNT and CDR2 YYREEE (reference sequence). This CDR3 region has 15 residues. The germline V and J ends were trimmed by 5 bases and 1 base, with 12 bases remaining between them. The CDR3 sequence is CASRAARGNTGELFF. The CDR3 nucleotides read TGTGCCAGCAGGGCGGCGCGAGGGAACACCGGGGAGCTGTTTTTT.

The V call is TRBV7-7, the J call TRBJ2-5; tentatively, D is TRBD2 (5 bases). Germline V gene lookup returns CDR1 SSHAT and CDR2 FNYEAQ (reference sequence). This CDR3 has 14 residues. Trimming removed 7 bases from V and 5 bases from J, with 17 bases in between. Here the CDR3 reads CASTLSTGSETQYF. The CDR3 nucleotides read TGTGCCAGCACCCTTAGTACGGGGTCGGAGACCCAGTACTTC.

Only one count was recorded for this clone. The chain joins TRBV6-1 to TRBJ2-1; 12 nucleotides agree with TRBD1. The trim removed 10 bases at V and 9 bases at J, leaving 13 bases unmatched. Germline assignment: CDR1 MNHNS and CDR2 SASEGT. This CDR3 region has 15 residues. CDR3 amino acids: CAIHTGTGGVIEQFF. As DNA, the CDR3 is TGTGCCATACACACCGGGACAGGGGGCGTAATTGAGCAGTTCTTC.